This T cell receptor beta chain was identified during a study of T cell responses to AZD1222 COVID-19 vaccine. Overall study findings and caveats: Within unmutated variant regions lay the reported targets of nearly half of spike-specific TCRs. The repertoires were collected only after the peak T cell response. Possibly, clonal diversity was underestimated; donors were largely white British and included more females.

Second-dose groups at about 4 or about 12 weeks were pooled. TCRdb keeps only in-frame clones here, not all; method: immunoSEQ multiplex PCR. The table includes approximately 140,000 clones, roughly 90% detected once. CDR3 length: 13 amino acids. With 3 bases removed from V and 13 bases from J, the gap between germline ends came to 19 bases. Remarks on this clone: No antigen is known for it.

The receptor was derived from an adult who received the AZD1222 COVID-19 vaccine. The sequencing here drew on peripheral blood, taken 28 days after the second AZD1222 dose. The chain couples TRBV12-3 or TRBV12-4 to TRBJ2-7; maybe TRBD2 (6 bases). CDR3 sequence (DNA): TGTGCCAGCAGTTTGGGCCCCTTGCTAGCGTTATACTTC. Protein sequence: CASSLGPLLALYF.